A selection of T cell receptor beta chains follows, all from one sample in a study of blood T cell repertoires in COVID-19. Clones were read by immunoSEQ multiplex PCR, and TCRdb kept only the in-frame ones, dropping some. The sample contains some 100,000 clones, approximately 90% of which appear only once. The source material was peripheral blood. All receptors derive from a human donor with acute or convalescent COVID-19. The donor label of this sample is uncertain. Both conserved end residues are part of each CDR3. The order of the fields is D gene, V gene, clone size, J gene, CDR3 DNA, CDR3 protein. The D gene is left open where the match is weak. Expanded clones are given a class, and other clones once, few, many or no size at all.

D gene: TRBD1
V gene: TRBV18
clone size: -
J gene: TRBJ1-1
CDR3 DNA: TGTGCCAGCTCACTCCGACAGGGGGCAATGGACACTGAAGCTTTCTTT
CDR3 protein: CASSLRQGAMDTEAFF

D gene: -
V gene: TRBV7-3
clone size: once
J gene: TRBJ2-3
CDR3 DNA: TGTGCCAGCAGCTTCGCTAGTTGGGGCGATACGCAGTATTTT
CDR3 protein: CASSFASWGDTQYF

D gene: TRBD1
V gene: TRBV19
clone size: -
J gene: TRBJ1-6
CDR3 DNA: TGTGCCAGTAGTTCGACCGGGACAGCATATAATTCACCCCTCCACTTT
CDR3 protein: CASSSTGTAYNSPLHF

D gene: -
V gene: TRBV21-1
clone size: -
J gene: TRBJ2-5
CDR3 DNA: TGTGCCAGCAGCAAAGTTCTAGCGGGAGGGCGCGAGACCCAGTACTTC
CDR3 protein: CASSKVLAGGRETQYF

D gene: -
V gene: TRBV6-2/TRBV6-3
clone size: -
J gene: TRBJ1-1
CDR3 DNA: TGTGCCAGCAGTTACTCGCTCCAGTTCTTTATCCACACTGAAGCTTTCTTT
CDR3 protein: CASSYSLQFFIHTEAFF

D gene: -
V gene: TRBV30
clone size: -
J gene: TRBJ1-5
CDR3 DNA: TGTGCCTGGAGTCCGCGGGGGTCGGGATCGGGACAGCCCCAGCATTTT
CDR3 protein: CAWSPRGSGSGQPQHF

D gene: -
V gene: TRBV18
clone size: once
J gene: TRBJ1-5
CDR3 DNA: TGTGCCAGCTCACCGGGGGCTCATCAGCCCCAGCATTTT
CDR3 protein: CASSPGAHQPQHF

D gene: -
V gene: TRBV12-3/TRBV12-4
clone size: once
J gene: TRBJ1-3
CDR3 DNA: TGTGCCAGCAGCCCAGGAAACACCATATATTTT
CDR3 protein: CASSPGNTIYF

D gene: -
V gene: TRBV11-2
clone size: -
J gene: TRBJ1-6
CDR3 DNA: TGTGCCAGCAGCTTAGTGGTAGGGAGAAATAATTCACCCCTCCACTTT
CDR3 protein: CASSLVVGRNNSPLHF

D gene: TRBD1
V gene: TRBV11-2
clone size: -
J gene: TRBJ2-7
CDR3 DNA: TGTGCCAGCAGCTTACCCTCGGACCGAGAAGGGACAGGGGGTTACGAGCAGTACTTC
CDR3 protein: CASSLPSDREGTGGYEQYF

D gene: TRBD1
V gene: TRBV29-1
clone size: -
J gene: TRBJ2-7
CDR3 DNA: TGCAGCGCCAAGGACAGGGACCACGAGCAGTACTTC
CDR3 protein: CSAKDRDHEQYF

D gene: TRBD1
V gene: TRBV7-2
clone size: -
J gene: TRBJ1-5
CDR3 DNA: TGTGCCAGCAGCTGGGACAGCTCGAGGAATCAGCCCCAGCATTTT
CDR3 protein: CASSWDSSRNQPQHF

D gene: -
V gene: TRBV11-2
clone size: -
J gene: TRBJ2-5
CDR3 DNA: TGTGCCAGCAGCGATCGGGACTGGTACCAAGAGACCCAGTACTTC
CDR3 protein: CASSDRDWYQETQYF

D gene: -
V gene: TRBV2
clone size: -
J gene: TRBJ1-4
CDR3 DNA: TGTGCCAGCAGTGAAATTTTCTCAACTAATGAAAAACTGTTTTTT
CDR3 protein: CASSEIFSTNEKLFF

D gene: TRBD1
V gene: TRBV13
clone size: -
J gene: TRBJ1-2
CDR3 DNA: TGTGCCAGCAGCCTGGGGACAGGGGACTATGGCTACACCTTC
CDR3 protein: CASSLGTGDYGYTF

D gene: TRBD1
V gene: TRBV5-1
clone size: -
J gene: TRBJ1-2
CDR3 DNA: TGCGCCAGCAGCTTGGCTTACCAGGGGGCATTAGGTGGCTACACCTTC
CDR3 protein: CASSLAYQGALGGYTF

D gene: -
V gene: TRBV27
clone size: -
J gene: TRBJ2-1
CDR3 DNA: TGTGCCAGCAGTCCGGGGATCGGCAATGAGCAGTTCTTC
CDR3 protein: CASSPGIGNEQFF

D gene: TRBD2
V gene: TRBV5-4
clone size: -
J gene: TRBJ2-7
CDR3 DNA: TGTGCCAGCAGCCCGGGACTAGCGGGGCCCTACGAGCAGTACTTC
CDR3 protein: CASSPGLAGPYEQYF

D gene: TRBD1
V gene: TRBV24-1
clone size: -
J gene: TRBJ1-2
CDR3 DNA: TGTGCCACCAGTGACCAAGGACAGGGAGGGGACTATGGCTACACCTTC
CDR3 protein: CATSDQGQGGDYGYTF

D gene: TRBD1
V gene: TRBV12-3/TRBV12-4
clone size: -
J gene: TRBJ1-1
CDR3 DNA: TGTGCCAGCAGGGGGACAGGGAGCACTGAAGCTTTCTTT
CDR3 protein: CASRGTGSTEAFF

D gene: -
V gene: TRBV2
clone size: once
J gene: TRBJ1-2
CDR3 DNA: TGTGCCAGCAGAACCGGGACTGGGGCGCCTGGCTACACCTTC
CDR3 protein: CASRTGTGAPGYTF

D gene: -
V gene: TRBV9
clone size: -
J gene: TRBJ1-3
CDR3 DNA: TGTGCCAGCAGCGTAGGTCCGGGTGAAGATGGAAACACCATATATTTT
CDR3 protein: CASSVGPGEDGNTIYF

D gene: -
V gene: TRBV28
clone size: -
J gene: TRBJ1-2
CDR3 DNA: TGTGCCAGCAGTTTAGGTCTAGGGGATGGCTACACCTTC
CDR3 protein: CASSLGLGDGYTF

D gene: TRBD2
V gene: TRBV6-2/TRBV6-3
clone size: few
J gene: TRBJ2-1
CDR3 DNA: TGTGCCAGCAGTTCGACTAGCAGGGTGGAGTTCTTC
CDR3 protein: CASSSTSRVEFF

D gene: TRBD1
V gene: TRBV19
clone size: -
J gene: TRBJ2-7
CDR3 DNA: TGTGCCAGTAGTATAGGAAGTCGACGGGACAGCTACGAGCAGTACTTC
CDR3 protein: CASSIGSRRDSYEQYF

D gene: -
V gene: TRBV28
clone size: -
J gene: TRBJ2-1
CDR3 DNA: TGTGCCAGCAGTTTCCAGCGAGGGATACTTGAGCAGTTCTTC
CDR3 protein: CASSFQRGILEQFF

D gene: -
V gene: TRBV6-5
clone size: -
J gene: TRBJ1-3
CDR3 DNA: TGTGCCAGCAGACCTGTACCGGCTGGAAACACCATATATTTT
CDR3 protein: CASRPVPAGNTIYF

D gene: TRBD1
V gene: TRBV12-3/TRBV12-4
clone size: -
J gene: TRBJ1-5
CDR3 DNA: TGTGCCAGCAGTCGGACAGGGTCTGAGCCCCAGCATTTT
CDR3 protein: CASSRTGSEPQHF

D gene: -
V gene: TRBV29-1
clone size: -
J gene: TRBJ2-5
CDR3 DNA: TGCAGCGCCAAACCGGCTAGTCAAGAGACCCAGTACTTC
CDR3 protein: CSAKPASQETQYF

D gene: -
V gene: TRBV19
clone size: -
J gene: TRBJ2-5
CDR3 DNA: TGTGCCAGTAGTTCACACGAGGTGCAAGAGACCCAGTACTTC
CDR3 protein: CASSSHEVQETQYF

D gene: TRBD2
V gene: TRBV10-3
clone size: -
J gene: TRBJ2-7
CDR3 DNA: TGTGCCATCAGTGGGCTAGCGGGGGGACCAACCTACGAGCAGTACTTC
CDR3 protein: CAISGLAGGPTYEQYF

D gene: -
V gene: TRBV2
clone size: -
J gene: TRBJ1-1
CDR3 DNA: TGTGCCAGCAGTTTAGGCGGGAACACTGAAGCTTTCTTT
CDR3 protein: CASSLGGNTEAFF

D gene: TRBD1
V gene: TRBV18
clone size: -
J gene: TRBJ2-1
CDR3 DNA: TGTGCCAGCTCACGGACGGGACAGGGATACTACAATGAGCAGTTCTTC
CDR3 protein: CASSRTGQGYYNEQFF

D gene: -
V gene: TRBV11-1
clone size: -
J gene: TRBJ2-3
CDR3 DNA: TGTGCCAGCAGCTTCCAGGTGCCGGATACGCAGTATTTT
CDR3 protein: CASSFQVPDTQYF

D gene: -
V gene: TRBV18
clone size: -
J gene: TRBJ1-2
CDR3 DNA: TGTGCCAGCTCACCACCGGTACAGGAAGATGGCTACACCTTC
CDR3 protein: CASSPPVQEDGYTF

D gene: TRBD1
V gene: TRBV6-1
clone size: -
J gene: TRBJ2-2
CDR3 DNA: TGTGCCAGCAGTGAAAGAGGGGGCCCGGTCGGGGAGCTGTTTTTT
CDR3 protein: CASSERGGPVGELFF

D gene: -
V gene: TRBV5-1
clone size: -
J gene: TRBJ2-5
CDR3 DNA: TGCGCCAGCAGCTTGCAGGAAAAAGAGACCCAGTACTTC
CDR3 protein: CASSLQEKETQYF

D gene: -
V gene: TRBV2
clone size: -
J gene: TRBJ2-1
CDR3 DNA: TGTGCCAGCAGTGATCTGAGCTCCTACAATGAGCAGTTCTTC
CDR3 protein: CASSDLSSYNEQFF

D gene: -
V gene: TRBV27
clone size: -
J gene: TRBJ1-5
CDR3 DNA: TGTGCCAGCAGAGCCCAAGGGTCAGGGGCCCAGCCCCAGCATTTT
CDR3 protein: CASRAQGSGAQPQHF

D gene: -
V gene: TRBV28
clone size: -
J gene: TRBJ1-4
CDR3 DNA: TGTGCCAGCAGTTTCGCCCTAGGGGCAGATTCCCTAGACACTGAAAAACTGTTTTTT
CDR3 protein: CASSFALGADSLDTEKLFF

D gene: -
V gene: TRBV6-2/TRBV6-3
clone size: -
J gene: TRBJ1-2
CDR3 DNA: TGTGCCAGCAGTTCGAACAGTAACTATGGCTACACCTTC
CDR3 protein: CASSSNSNYGYTF

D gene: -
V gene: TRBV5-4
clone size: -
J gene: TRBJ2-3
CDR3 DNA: TGTGCCAGCAGCTTGGTACAACAGGAGAAGTATTTT
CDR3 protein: CASSLVQQEKYF

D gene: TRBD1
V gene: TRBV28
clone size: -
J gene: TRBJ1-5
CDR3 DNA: TGTGCCAGCAAGACAGGGGCCCTCAATCAGCCCCAGCATTTT
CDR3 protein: CASKTGALNQPQHF

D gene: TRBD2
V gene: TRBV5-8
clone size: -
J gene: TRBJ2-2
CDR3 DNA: TGTGCCAGCAGCCAACCGGGACTAGCGGGAGACACCGGGGAGCTGTTTTTT
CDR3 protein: CASSQPGLAGDTGELFF

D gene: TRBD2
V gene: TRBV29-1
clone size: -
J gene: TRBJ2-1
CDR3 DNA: TGCAGCGGACTCCGGGAGGGCCTAGGTGAGCAGTTCTTC
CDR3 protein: CSGLREGLGEQFF

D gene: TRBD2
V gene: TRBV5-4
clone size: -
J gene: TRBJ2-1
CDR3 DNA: TGTGCCAGCAGCACCGGGACTAGCTTCAATGAGCAGTTCTTC
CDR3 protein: CASSTGTSFNEQFF

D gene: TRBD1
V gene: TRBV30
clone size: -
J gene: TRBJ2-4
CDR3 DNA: TGTGCCTGGAGTGTACTCGGCCTAAGGACAGGGGGCTTAAACATTCAGTACTTC
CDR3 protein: CAWSVLGLRTGGLNIQYF

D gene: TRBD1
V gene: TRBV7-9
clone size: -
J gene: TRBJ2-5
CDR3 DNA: TGTGCCAGCAGCCTTAGACAGGGGGCGAGAAAAGAGACCCAGTACTTC
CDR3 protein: CASSLRQGARKETQYF